This T cell receptor beta chain was recovered during a study of T cell responses to AZD1222 COVID-19 vaccine. Regarding the study as a whole: Every sample of the repertoires postdated the peak T cell response. The study reported that nearly half of spike-specific TCRs target unmutated variant regions. Clonal diversity may have been underestimated, and the donors were mostly white British, with more females than males.

With respect to this clone: Antigen: not known.

Method: immunoSEQ multiplex PCR; TCRdb's copy keeps in-frame clones and lacks some. The table lists 90,000 to 120,000 clones, roughly 87% of them singletons. Second-dose groups at about 4 or about 12 weeks were pooled. The starting material was peripheral blood, obtained 28 days after the second AZD1222 dose. The TCR comes from an adult who received the AZD1222 COVID-19 vaccine.

CDR3 bases: TGTGCTAGTGGTTTGGGGGAGGATACGCAGTATTTT. This gives the protein CASGLGEDTQYF. The chain recombines TRBV12-5 with TRBJ2-3; weak D call: TRBD2 (5 bases). V was cut by 1 base and J by 6 bases, with 5 bases left in between. Germline V lookup: CDR1 LGHNT, CDR2 FRNRAP. CDR3 length equals 12 residues.